This T cell receptor beta chain emerged from a study of technical replicates of blood from a handful of donors. Only in-frame clones appear in the TCRdb table, and some are missing; sequencing was by immunoSEQ multiplex PCR. The sample contains approximately 75,000 clones, roughly 92% of which appear only once. The CDR3 contains 13 residues. Germline V lookup: CDR1 ENHRY, CDR2 SYGVKD. V was shortened by 3 bases and J by 7 bases, with 12 bases between the two germline ends. Material for sequencing was T cells isolated from PBMCs. The chain carries TRBV10-3 and TRBJ1-1, with a possible D match to TRBD1 (5 bases). This receptor was obtained from a human donor in good health. CDR3 amino acids: CAISDSRVGEAFF. The DNA of the CDR3 is TGTGCCATCAGTGACTCCAGGGTTGGTGAAGCTTTCTTT.